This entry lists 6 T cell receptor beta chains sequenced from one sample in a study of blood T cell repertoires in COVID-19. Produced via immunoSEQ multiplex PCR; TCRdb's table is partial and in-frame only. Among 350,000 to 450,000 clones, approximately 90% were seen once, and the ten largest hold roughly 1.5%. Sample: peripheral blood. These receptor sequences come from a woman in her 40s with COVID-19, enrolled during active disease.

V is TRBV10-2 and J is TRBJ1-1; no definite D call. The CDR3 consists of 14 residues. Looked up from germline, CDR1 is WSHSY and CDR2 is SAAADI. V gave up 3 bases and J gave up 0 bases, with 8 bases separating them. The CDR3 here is CASSESPLNTEAFF. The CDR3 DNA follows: TGCGCCAGCAGTGAATCTCCCTTGAACACTGAAGCTTTCTTT.

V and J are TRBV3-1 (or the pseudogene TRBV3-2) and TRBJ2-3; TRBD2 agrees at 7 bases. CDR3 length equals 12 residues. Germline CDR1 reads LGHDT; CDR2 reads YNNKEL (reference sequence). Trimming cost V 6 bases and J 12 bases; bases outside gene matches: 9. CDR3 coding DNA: TGTGCCAGCAGTCTTACTAGCGCGGGCCAGTATTTT. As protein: CASSLTSAGQYF.

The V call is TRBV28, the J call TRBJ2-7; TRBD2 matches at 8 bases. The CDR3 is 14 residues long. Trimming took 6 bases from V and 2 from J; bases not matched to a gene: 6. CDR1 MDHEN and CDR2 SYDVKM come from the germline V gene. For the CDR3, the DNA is TGTGCCAGCAGACCGAGCGGGGGTCCCTACGAGCAGTACTTC. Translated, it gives CASRPSGGPYEQYF.

CDR3 DNA: TGTGCCAGAGGGACAGCTACCAAAGAGACCCAGTACTTC. Its translation is CARGTATKETQYF. The V and J genes are TRBV9 and TRBJ2-5, with 7 bases matching TRBD1. The germline CDR1 and CDR2 sequences are SGDLS and YYNGEE. The V segment lost 8 bases and the J segment 3 bases; nucleotides outside the gene matches: 7. The CDR3 contains 13 residues.

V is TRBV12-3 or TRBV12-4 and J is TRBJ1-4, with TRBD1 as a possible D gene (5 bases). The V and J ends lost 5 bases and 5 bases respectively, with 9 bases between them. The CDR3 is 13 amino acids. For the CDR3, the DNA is TGTGCCAGCAGTCGACAGATGAATGAAAAACTGTTTTTT. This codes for CASSRQMNEKLFF.

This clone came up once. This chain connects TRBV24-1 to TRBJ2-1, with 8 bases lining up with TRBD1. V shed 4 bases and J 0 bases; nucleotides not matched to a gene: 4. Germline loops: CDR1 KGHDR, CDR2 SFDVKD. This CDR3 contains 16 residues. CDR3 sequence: CATSDPGTGSYNEQFF. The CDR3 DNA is TGTGCCACCAGTGACCCCGGGACAGGCTCCTACAATGAGCAGTTCTTC.